The present T cell receptor (beta chain) was sequenced within a study of blood T cell repertoires in COVID-19. On the study more broadly: T cells, B-cell-depleted T cells, or PBMCs provided the cDNA or gDNA that served as material.

Germline CDR1 is SGHVS and CDR2 is FNYEAQ. The CDR3 runs to 16 residues. With 6 bases clipped from V and 5 bases from J, the junction kept 9 bases outside the gene matches. Produced via immunoSEQ multiplex PCR; TCRdb's table is partial and in-frame only. The sample contains over 150,000 clones, about 88% of which appear only once. The receptor was isolated from a woman in her fifties or sixties with COVID-19, enrolled during active disease. The gene calls are TRBV7-6 and TRBJ2-3, with 12 bases matching TRBD2. Sample: peripheral blood. In DNA, the CDR3 is TGTGCCAGCAGTTCTAGCGGGGGGGCCAGTATAGATACGCAGTATTTT. Translation: CASSSSGGASIDTQYF.